The T cell receptor (beta chain) under discussion was sequenced for a study of shared clonotypes between healthy human individuals. In the naive CD8 group, cells lacked CD45RO and were positively selected for CCR7, so terminally differentiated effector memory CD45RA+ cells were left out. The CDR3 spans 15 residues. The germline gives CDR1 SNHLY, CDR2 FYNNEI. The trim removed 5 bases at V and 0 bases at J, leaving 6 bases unmatched. This table comes from immunoSEQ multiplex PCR, and its TCRdb copy is limited to in-frame clones, with some not included. The repertoire has about 2 million clones, approximately 94% of them found once; the top ten carry 0.9% to 1.3%.

The TCR sequence derives from a man aged 18 to 29 in good health. The specimen was naive CD8+ T cells sorted from blood. The J gene is TRBJ1-2, the V gene TRBV2; 7 bases align to TRBD1. CDR3 protein: CASSPDRDPNYGYTF. Here the CDR3 DNA reads TGTGCCAGCAGTCCAGACAGGGACCCTAACTATGGCTACACCTTC. Filled out from reference TRBV2 and TRBJ1-2, the complete variable domain reads EPEVTQTPSHQVTQMGQEVILRCVPISNHLYFYWYRQILGQKVEFLVSFYNNEISEKSEIFDDQFSVERPDGSNFTLKIRSTKLEDSAMYFCASSPDRDPNYGYTFGSGTRLTVV.